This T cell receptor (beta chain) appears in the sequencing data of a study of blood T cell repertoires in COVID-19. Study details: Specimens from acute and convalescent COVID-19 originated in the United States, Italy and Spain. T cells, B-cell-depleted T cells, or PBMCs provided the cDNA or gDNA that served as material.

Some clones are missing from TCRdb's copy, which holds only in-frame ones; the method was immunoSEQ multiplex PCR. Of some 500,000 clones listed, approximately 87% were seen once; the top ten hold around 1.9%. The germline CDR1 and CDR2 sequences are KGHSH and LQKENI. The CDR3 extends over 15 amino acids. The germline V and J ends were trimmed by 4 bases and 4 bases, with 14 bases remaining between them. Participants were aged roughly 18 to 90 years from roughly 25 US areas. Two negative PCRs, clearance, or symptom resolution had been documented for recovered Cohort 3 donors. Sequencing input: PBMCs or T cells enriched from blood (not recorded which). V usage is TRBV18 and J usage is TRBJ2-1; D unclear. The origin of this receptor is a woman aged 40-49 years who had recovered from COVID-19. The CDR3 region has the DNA TGTGCCAGCTCACTAGACTCATGGAGTTACAATGAGCAGTTCTTC. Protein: CASSLDSWSYNEQFF.